Following are 26 T cell receptor beta chains from one sample sequenced in a study of Graves' ophthalmopathy and Graves' hyperthyroidism. The TCR beta CDR3 regions underwent amplification from RNA transcripts. The authors performed first-round RT-PCR with HTBI primers and then a second-round multiplex PCR. TCRdb used MiXCR to reprocess the multiplex PCR reads, holding one entry per CDR3 protein. Among just over 600,000 distinct CDR3 sequences listed, approximately 21% were seen once. Sequencing input: peripheral blood. The receptors derive from a woman aged 18-29 years with stable Graves' hyperthyroidism. Some clones in this sample may be carry-over from other donors' samples.

The V and J genes are TRBV4-1 and TRBJ2-2; 10 bases fit TRBD2. V lost 4 bases to trimming and J lost 4 bases; unmatched junction nucleotides: 9. The germline gives CDR1 MGHRA, CDR2 YSYEKL. The CDR3 spans 17 residues. Here the CDR3 DNA reads TGCGCCAGCAGCCGATTGACTAGCGGGCGGTTCACCGGGGAGCTGTTTTTT. Translated: CASSRLTSGRFTGELFF.

The chain employs TRBV28 and TRBJ1-5; weak D call: TRBD1 (5 bases). CDR1 is MDHEN and CDR2 is SYDVKM in the germline V gene. The CDR3 is 15 residues long. Deletions cut 8 bases from V and 2 bases from J, with 16 bases between. The CDR3 loop reads CASRWGGNGNQPQHF. CDR3 sequence (DNA): TGTGCCAGCCGATGGGGGGGGAATGGCAATCAGCCCCAGCATTTT. Supplemented by reference TRBV28 and TRBJ1-5, the full variable domain reads DVKVTQSSRYLVKRTGEKVFLECVQDMDHENMFWYRQDPGLGLRLIYFSYDVKMKEKGDIPEGYSVSREKKERFSLILESASTNQTSMYLCASRWGGNGNQPQHFGDGTRLSIL.

This clonotype appeared many times. J is TRBJ1-5 and V is TRBV4-1, with D uncertain. CDR3 length: 17 residues. Trimming left V 0 bases short and J 7 bases short, with 19 bases between. CDR1 and CDR2 (germline): MGHRA, YSYEKL. CDR3 in amino acids: CASSQDGLGSFGQPQHF. CDR3 sequence (DNA): TGCGCCAGCAGCCAAGATGGGTTGGGATCTTTCGGGCAGCCCCAGCATTTT.

Of note for this clonotype: A read error is possible here, since a much larger clone lies one base away. The V and J genes are TRBV5-1 and TRBJ2-4, with TRBD1 as a possible D gene (6 bases). Per the germline V gene, CDR1 is SGHRS and CDR2 is YFSETQ. The CDR3 spans 15 residues. The CDR3 here is CASSLVVGAKNIKYF. Here the CDR3 DNA reads TGCGCCAGCAGCTTGGTAGTGGGGGCCAAAAACATTAAGTACTTC. The whole variable domain, remainder taken from reference TRBV5-1 and TRBJ2-4, is KAGVTQTPRYLIKTRGQQVTLSCSPISGHRSVSWYQQTPGQGLQFLFEYFSETQRNKGNFPGRFSGRQFSNSRSEMNVSTLELGDSALYLCASSLVVGAKNIKYFGAGTRLSVL.

V and J are TRBV20-1 and TRBJ1-1; D is undetermined. This CDR3 spans 12 amino acids. From germline, CDR1 is DFQATT and CDR2 SNEGSKA (reference sequence). The V end lost 2 bases, the J end lost 4 bases, and 8 bases lay between the germline ends. The CDR3 region has the DNA TGCAGTGCTAGATACGGGGTCACTGAAGCTTTCTTT. Translation: CSARYGVTEAFF.

The sample holds many counts of this clonotype. The chain has TRBV11-1 and TRBJ2-7; TRBD2 agrees at 7 bases. Germline loops: CDR1 SGHAT, CDR2 FQDESV (reference sequence). There are 15 residues in the CDR3. The J segment lost 3 bases and the V segment lost 4 bases, leaving 9 bases of the junction unmatched. The CDR3 protein is CASSWTWEGNYEQYF. The CDR3 DNA is TGTGCCAGCAGCTGGACTTGGGAGGGGAACTACGAGCAGTACTTC.

This clonotype has at least ten counts. V is TRBV12-3 or TRBV12-4 and J is TRBJ2-7; unclear D gene. This CDR3 has 13 residues. V lost 4 bases, J lost 1 base, and 8 bases lay in between. This chain's CDR3 is CASSSRVSYEQYF. The CDR3 nucleotides read TGTGCCAGCAGTTCACGGGTGTCCTACGAGCAGTACTTC.

The rearrangement uses TRBV12-3 or TRBV12-4 and TRBJ2-7; D gene unclear. The CDR3 spans 14 residues. V was trimmed by 5 bases and J by 0 bases, leaving 11 bases between them. Here the CDR3 reads CASSATGISYEQYF. CDR3 coding DNA: TGTGCCAGCAGTGCGACTGGTATCTCCTACGAGCAGTACTTC.

At least ten counts were recorded for this clonotype. The chain links TRBV11-2 to TRBJ1-2; D gene ambiguous. The CDR3 is made up of 14 amino acids. Germline CDR1 and CDR2: SGHAT and FQNNGV. V shed 0 bases and J shed 3 bases, with 8 bases lying between them. CDR3 residues: CASSLEAGDYGYTF. CDR3 nucleotides: TGTGCCAGCAGCTTAGAGGCTGGGGACTATGGCTACACCTTC.

This clonotype was picked up many times. The chain recombines TRBV6-1 with TRBJ2-7, with a possible D match to TRBD2 (5 bases). This CDR3 comprises 15 residues. Deletions cut 3 bases from V and 1 base from J, with 13 bases between. In germline, CDR1 is MNHNS, CDR2 SASEGT. In nucleotides, the CDR3 is TGTGCCAGCAGTGACGGGGTCAGGTGGTCCTACGAGCAGTACTTC. Its protein product is CASSDGVRWSYEQYF.

This clonotype came up a few times. The chain links TRBV12-3 or TRBV12-4 to TRBJ1-2; TRBD1 aligns across 10 bases. The trim removed 6 bases at V and 1 base at J, leaving 5 bases unmatched. The CDR3 has 15 residues. The CDR3 nucleotides are TGTGCCAGCAGGTTGACAGGGGGCATTAACTATGGCTACACCTTC. Protein: CASRLTGGINYGYTF.

The chain uses TRBV20-1 and TRBJ2-7; tentatively, D is TRBD1 (6 bases). V was pared by 6 bases and J by 0 bases, with 15 bases between. Germline assignment: CDR1 DFQATT and CDR2 SNEGSKA (reference sequence). This CDR3 region has 14 residues. CDR3 nucleotides: TGCAGTGCAAGGGGCAGGGGAAGCTCCTACGAGCAGTACTTC. Translating it yields CSARGRGSSYEQYF.

This clonotype was found a few times. The chain uses TRBV28 and TRBJ2-2, with D uncertain. Trimming removed 5 bases from V and 1 base from J, with 17 bases in between. This CDR3 spans 17 amino acids. The germline V gene has CDR1 MDHEN and CDR2 SYDVKM. Written as DNA, the CDR3 is TGTGCCAGCAGTCCTCGCCGAAGTAAATTGAACACCGGGGAGCTGTTTTTT. It translates to CASSPRRSKLNTGELFF.

In this sample, this clonotype turned up many times. The chain has TRBV6-1 and TRBJ1-3, with a weak D call TRBD1 (5 bases). The CDR3 extends over 14 amino acids. Trimming shortened V by 5 bases and J by 0 bases, and 8 bases separated the two germline ends. From germline, CDR1 is MNHNS and CDR2 SASEGT. The chain's CDR3 is CASSTGFSGNTIYF. The CDR3 coding sequence is TGTGCCAGCAGTACAGGCTTCTCTGGAAACACCATATATTTT.

This clonotype has at least ten counts. The chain links TRBV6-1 to TRBJ1-1, with D tentatively TRBD1 (5 bases). CDR1 and CDR2 (germline): MNHNS, SASEGT. V lost 0 bases to trimming and J lost 4 bases, with 9 bases between them. This CDR3 contains 14 residues. For the CDR3, the DNA is TGTGCCAGCAGTGAAGCCTCAAGGGGCACTGAAGCTTTCTTT. Encoded protein: CASSEASRGTEAFF.

This clonotype was recorded many times. The rearrangement uses TRBV6-1 and TRBJ1-6; 9 nucleotides align to TRBD1. The germline gives CDR1 MNHNS, CDR2 SASEGT. This CDR3 has 15 amino acids. Germline trimming cut 0 bases from V and 9 bases from J; bases unmatched to any gene: 3. For the CDR3, the DNA is TGTGCCAGCAGTGAAGCTTCGACAGGGGGTTCACCCCTCCACTTT. Translated: CASSEASTGGSPLHF.

This clonotype was counted at least ten times. The chain couples TRBV29-1 to TRBJ2-5; a weak D match, TRBD2 (6 bases). Trimming removed 2 bases from V and 5 bases from J, with 9 bases in between. The CDR3 consists of 12 residues. Germline CDR1 and CDR2: SQVTM and ANQGSEA. The CDR3 DNA is TGCAGCGTTGAACCGGGAGAGGAGACCCAGTACTTC. Translated: CSVEPGEETQYF.

This clonotype showed up just a few times. One end of the junction fails to match germline, which may point to a read error. This chain uses TRBV11-2 with TRBJ1-5; D remains unclear. The V gene's germline CDR1 is SGHAT and CDR2 FQNNGV. The CDR3 is 18 amino acids. Here the CDR3 DNA reads TGTGCCAGCAGCTCTCACTTGGCGCAGGAGGATAGCAATCAGTCCCAGCATTTT. Protein: CASSSHLAQEDSNQSQHF.

There are many counts of this clonotype. This chain links TRBV11-1 with TRBJ2-5; D might be TRBD2 (5 bases). Germline CDR1 is SGHAT and CDR2 is FQDESV (reference sequence). The CDR3 runs to 14 residues. With 3 bases removed from V and 5 bases from J, the gap between germline ends came to 13 bases. For the CDR3, the DNA is TGTGCCAGCAGCTTCATCGGACTGACGGAGACCCAGTACTTC. It codes for CASSFIGLTETQYF. The full variable domain, rest sourced from reference TRBV11-1 and TRBJ2-5, is EAEVAQSPRYKITEKSQAVAFWCDPISGHATLYWYRQILGQGPELLVQFQDESVVDDSQLPKDRFSAERLKGVDSTLKIQPAELGDSAMYLCASSFIGLTETQYFGPGTRLLVL.

This chain uses TRBV15 with TRBJ1-1, with D possibly being TRBD1 (6 bases). The CDR3 spans 15 residues. Germline V gene sequence: CDR1 LNHNV, CDR2 YYDKDF (reference sequence). V was trimmed by 3 bases and J by 3 bases, leaving 14 bases between them. CDR3 region: CATSSDRFGDTEAFF. The DNA of the CDR3 is TGTGCCACCAGCAGTGACAGGTTCGGGGACACTGAAGCTTTCTTT.

This clonotype appeared many times. The chain links TRBV3-1 to TRBJ2-7; possibly TRBD2 for D (5 bases). The CDR3 covers 11 residues. Germline lookup yields CDR1 LGHDT and CDR2 YNNKEL (reference sequence). V was clipped by 8 bases and J by 6 bases, with 11 bases between them. CDR3 in amino acids: CASGDRGEQYF. CDR3 in DNA: TGTGCCAGCGGGGATCGGGGCGAGCAGTACTTC.

CDR3 sequence: CASIRGQETQYF. In DNA form, the CDR3 reads TGTGCCAGCATCCGGGGGCAAGAGACCCAGTACTTC. The chain joins TRBV6-1 to TRBJ2-5, with a tentative D call TRBD2 (6 bases). V gave up 7 bases and J gave up 2 bases, with 8 bases separating them. Per the germline V gene, CDR1 is MNHNS and CDR2 is SASEGT. The CDR3 totals 12 residues.

The chain couples TRBV28 to TRBJ1-3; D is ambiguous. The V gene lost 5 bases and the J gene lost 0 bases, with 11 bases spanning the gap. The CDR3 is 15 residues long. Looked up from germline, CDR1 is MDHEN and CDR2 is SYDVKM. CDR3 bases: TGTGCCAGCAGTCCACCGGGGTTCTCTGGAAACACCATATATTTT. It is translated as CASSPPGFSGNTIYF.

This clonotype was observed at least ten times. The chain links TRBV28 to TRBJ1-3; D not certain. V was shortened by 3 bases and J by 0 bases, with 9 bases between the two germline ends. The CDR3 loop spans 15 amino acids. Germline CDR1 MDHEN, CDR2 SYDVKM. CDR3 residues: CASSLTAGSGNTIYF. CDR3 nucleotide sequence: TGTGCCAGCAGTTTGACGGCCGGCTCTGGAAACACCATATATTTT.

The sample holds many counts of this clonotype. V gene TRBV10-3 combines with J gene TRBJ2-2; D is perhaps TRBD2 (5 bases). Trimming stripped 6 bases from V and 6 bases from J, with 14 bases between. CDR1 is ENHRY and CDR2 is SYGVKD in the germline V gene. The CDR3 sequence is 14 residues long. The CDR3 loop is CAIREDPAPGELFF. Written as DNA, the CDR3 is TGTGCCATCAGGGAGGACCCTGCTCCCGGGGAGCTGTTTTTT.

This clonotype has at least ten counts. The chain employs TRBV6-4 and TRBJ2-7, with D perhaps matching TRBD1 (5 bases). From germline, CDR1 is MRHNA and CDR2 SNTAGT. This CDR3 comprises 16 residues. V was cut by 10 bases and J by 3 bases, with 25 bases left in between. CDR3 DNA sequence: TGTGCCACCACAAATTTAGAGGACATCCGCCACTACGAGCAGTACTTC. Its protein is CATTNLEDIRHYEQYF.